This is a list of T cell receptor beta chains from one sample in a study of blood T cell repertoires in COVID-19. Generated by immunoSEQ multiplex PCR, the TCRdb table keeps only in-frame clones and is missing some. This table has 350,000 to 450,000 clones, approximately 86% appearing once. The sample comprised peripheral blood. The receptors shown here come from a human donor in a cohort sampled during active COVID-19. CDR3s include the opening cysteine and the closing phenylalanine or tryptophan. The order of the fields is D gene, V gene, J gene, clone size, CDR3 DNA, CDR3 protein. The D gene is left open where the match is weak. Clone size appears in some rows only: once, few, many, or a class for an expanded clone.

-	TRBV19	TRBJ1-1	-	TGTGCCAGTAGTTTCACAGAGAACACTGAAGCTTTCTTT	CASSFTENTEAFF
-	TRBV2	TRBJ2-3	-	TGTGCCAGCGTCGCGCCCCCGGATACGCAGTATTTT	CASVAPPDTQYF
-	TRBV5-8	TRBJ2-7	few	TGTGCCAGCAGCCCCCGGAGGGACGAGCAGTACTTC	CASSPRRDEQYF
-	TRBV5-1	TRBJ2-1	-	TGCGCCAGCAGCACGGCCCTGGGGAGCAATGAGCAGTTCTTC	CASSTALGSNEQFF
TRBD2	TRBV6-1	TRBJ2-1	-	TGTGCCAGCAGTGCAACTCCAGCGGGAGGTAGCGATGAGCAGTTCTTC	CASSATPAGGSDEQFF
-	TRBV19	TRBJ1-4	-	TGTGCCAGTAGTCTGGACAGAGGTAATGAAAAACTGTTTTTT	CASSLDRGNEKLFF
-	TRBV27	TRBJ1-2	-	TGTGCCAGCAGTTTGTCAAACACAGGGCTCTATGGCTACACCTTC	CASSLSNTGLYGYTF
TRBD2	TRBV5-1	TRBJ2-1	-	TGCGCCAGCAGCTTGGGGGGACTAGCCGTATACAATGAGCAGTTCTTC	CASSLGGLAVYNEQFF
TRBD1	TRBV11-2	TRBJ2-5	-	TGTGCCAGCACCCAGGACAGGGTGAAAGAGACCCAGTACTTC	CASTQDRVKETQYF
TRBD2	TRBV6-5	TRBJ2-5	few	TGTGCCAGCAGTTTCCAGCGGGGTACCTGGGAGACCCAGTACTTC	CASSFQRGTWETQYF
-	TRBV21-1	TRBJ2-5	-	TGTGCCAGCAGCGTTCCCACGGGACAGGGGCGAGAGACCCAGTACTTC	CASSVPTGQGRETQYF
-	TRBV6-5	TRBJ1-1	-	TGTGCCAGCAGAGCACAGGTTTCGGCCCCTGAAGCTTTCTTT	CASRAQVSAPEAFF
TRBD1	TRBV5-4	TRBJ1-4	-	TGTGCCAGCAGCTTTACAGGGGAAGCTAATGAAAAACTGTTTTTT	CASSFTGEANEKLFF
-	TRBV27	TRBJ1-1	few	TGTGCCAGCAGAGGACAGACTGAAGCTTTCTTT	CASRGQTEAFF
-	TRBV13	TRBJ2-1	once	TGTGCCAGCAGCAAATCGGTAGATATGTGGGCTGGGAATGAGCAGTTCTTC	CASSKSVDMWAGNEQFF
-	TRBV3-1/TRBV3-2	TRBJ1-2	few	TGTGCCAGCAGCCAGCTCCAGGTCAACTATGGCTACACCTTC	CASSQLQVNYGYTF
TRBD1	TRBV28	TRBJ1-1	-	TGTGCCAGCAGTGCTCGGGACAGGCTGAACACTGAAGCTTTCTTT	CASSARDRLNTEAFF
-	TRBV2	TRBJ1-2	-	TGTGCCAGCAGTGTTCGTAGGGGGGGTCAACATGGCTACACCTTC	CASSVRRGGQHGYTF
TRBD1	TRBV6-1	TRBJ1-3	-	TGTGCCAGCACCCCGACAGGGGCGGACACCATATATTTT	CASTPTGADTIYF
TRBD1	TRBV12-5	TRBJ2-3	once	TGTGCTAGTGGCCGTCCTCTCTCGGGACAGGGCTTGGCAGATACGCAGTATTTT	CASGRPLSGQGLADTQYF
TRBD2	TRBV19	TRBJ2-1	-	TGTGCCAGTAGTATAGGGAGGGGACTAGCGGGAGGGAATGAGCAGTTCTTC	CASSIGRGLAGGNEQFF
-	TRBV12-3/TRBV12-4	TRBJ2-7	-	TGTGCCAGCAGTAGGGGGTTCGAGCAGTACTTC	CASSRGFEQYF
-	TRBV19	TRBJ2-1	-	TGTGCCAGTAGTATAAGGGGCTCCTACAATGAGCAGTTCTTC	CASSIRGSYNEQFF
-	TRBV2	TRBJ2-6	-	TGTGCCAGCAGGCGTGGGGGGGCTCGGCGGGCCAACGTCCTGACTTTC	CASRRGGARRANVLTF
-	TRBV5-1	TRBJ2-7	-	TGCGCCAGCGGAGCGGACAGTCTATACGAGCAGTACTTC	CASGADSLYEQYF
-	TRBV19	TRBJ2-1	-	TGTGCCAGTACCCCGACTAGCTCCTACAATGAGCAGTTCTTC	CASTPTSSYNEQFF
-	TRBV6-5	TRBJ1-1	-	TGTGCCAGCAGTTACTCGCTTTGGGGGGATACCGGAGCTTTCTTT	CASSYSLWGDTGAFF
-	TRBV6-5	TRBJ1-2	-	TGTGCCAGCACAATCGGGGTAACAGGGTCAGGATACACCTTC	CASTIGVTGSGYTF
TRBD1	TRBV5-6	TRBJ1-6	-	TGTGCCAGCAGCTATGGACAGGGCTTAATAGGCTCACCCCTCCACTTT	CASSYGQGLIGSPLHF
TRBD1	TRBV4-2	TRBJ2-1	-	TGTGCCAGCAGCCAAGATTTCACAGGGGAGTCCTACAATGAGCAGTTCTTC	CASSQDFTGESYNEQFF
-	TRBV3-1/TRBV3-2	TRBJ2-3	once	TGTGCCAGCAGCCTGGCACCCGGGGATACGCAGTATTTT	CASSLAPGDTQYF
TRBD1	TRBV19	TRBJ1-2	-	TGTGCCAGTAGTCCATTTTGGGGACAGCTGATTTATGGCTACACCTTC	CASSPFWGQLIYGYTF
-	TRBV13	TRBJ2-7	once	TGTGCCAGCAGCTCCACAGGGTACGAGCAGTACTTC	CASSSTGYEQYF
-	TRBV5-8	TRBJ1-5	-	TGTGCCAGCAGTCCCACGGGCGGGAATCAGCCCCAGCATTTT	CASSPTGGNQPQHF
TRBD1	TRBV29-1	TRBJ2-5	once	TGCAGCGTTGACGCCCCGACAGGGGGGGGCCAAGAGACCCAGTACTTC	CSVDAPTGGGQETQYF